Following are 18 T cell receptor beta chains from one sample sequenced in a study of blood T cell repertoires in COVID-19. Using immunoSEQ multiplex PCR, the repertoire was profiled, and TCRdb retains in-frame clones only, with some absent. The table shows over 250,000 clones, with around 90% occurring only once. Sequences were obtained from PBMCs or T cells enriched from blood (not recorded which). The receptors originated from a woman in her twenties or thirties who had recovered from COVID-19.

The chain recombines TRBV7-2 with TRBJ2-1; the D gene is possibly TRBD2 (5 bases). Germline V gene sequence: CDR1 SGHTA, CDR2 FQGNSA. The ends were cut back, 1 base at V and 4 bases at J, with 11 bases in the middle. This CDR3 comprises 15 residues. The CDR3 DNA is TGTGCCAGCAGCTTAGTGGCGGGCCAATACAATGAGCAGTTCTTC. The encoded protein is CASSLVAGQYNEQFF.

This clone was seen more than once but under ten times. The chain recombines TRBV4-3 with TRBJ1-2; D gene uncertain. Germline CDR1 is LGHNA and CDR2 is YSLEER. The V gene lost 1 base and the J gene lost 0 bases, with 9 bases spanning the gap. This CDR3 region has 15 residues. As DNA, the CDR3 is TGCGCCAGCAGCCAAGTCGTCGGTACTAACTATGGCTACACCTTC. Its translation is CASSQVVGTNYGYTF.

The gene calls are TRBV11-2 and TRBJ2-5, with a tentative D call TRBD1 (6 bases). V lost 2 bases and J lost 5, with 9 bases in between. The CDR3 extends over 13 amino acids. Germline CDR1 SGHAT, CDR2 FQNNGV. This CDR3 reads CASSLRQVETQYF. CDR3 sequence (DNA): TGTGCCAGCAGCTTAAGACAGGTGGAGACCCAGTACTTC.

The rearrangement joins TRBV5-6 to TRBJ1-1; 10 positions agree with TRBD1. The V gene end was trimmed by 0 bases and the J gene end by 0 bases; junction bases not matched to a gene: 5. The CDR3 length is 17 residues. Germline values: CDR1 SGHDT, CDR2 YYEEEE. The CDR3 is CASSLVGQGNMNTEAFF. CDR3 sequence (DNA): TGTGCCAGCAGCTTGGTGGGACAGGGGAACATGAACACTGAAGCTTTCTTT.

This chain joins TRBV7-2 and TRBJ2-7, with D possibly matching TRBD2 (6 bases). Germline V gene lookup returns CDR1 SGHTA and CDR2 FQGNSA. The CDR3 sequence is 18 residues long. Between the trimmed V and J ends, which lost 5 bases and 3 bases, there was a span of 26 bases. The CDR3: CASSPPRLVAGKYYEQYF. Here the CDR3 DNA reads TGTGCCAGCAGCCCACCGCGCCTTGTTGCGGGGAAATACTACGAGCAGTACTTC.

This clone has a handful of counts. The rearrangement uses TRBV7-6 and TRBJ2-2; the match to TRBD1 covers 11 bases. The CDR3 runs 17 residues. In germline, CDR1 is SGHVS, CDR2 FNYEAQ. V dropped 5 bases and J dropped 4; count of bases not matched to a gene: 9. The CDR3 DNA sequence: TGTGCCAGCAGCGAGCAGGGAGGACAGGGGGCCACCGGGGAGCTGTTTTTT. Its protein product is CASSEQGGQGATGELFF. Complete variable domain (other parts from reference TRBV7-6 and TRBJ2-2): GAGVSQSPRYKVTKRGQDVALRCDPISGHVSLYWYRQALGQGPEFLTYFNYEAQQDKSGLPNDRFSAERPEGSISTLTIQRTEQRDSAMYRCASSEQGGQGATGELFFGEGSRLTVL.

The J gene is TRBJ1-6, the V gene TRBV10-2, with D perhaps TRBD1 (5 bases). Between the trimmed V and J ends, which lost 8 bases and 6 bases, there was a span of 20 bases. CDR3 size: 16 residues. Germline CDR1 WSHSY, CDR2 SAAADI. CDR3 bases: TGCGCCAGCCAAGACTCGACAAGGGGTCCTAATTCACCCCTCCACTTT. Translated, it gives CASQDSTRGPNSPLHF.

In this sample, this clone turned up once. This chain uses TRBV6-2 or TRBV6-3 with TRBJ2-1; 11 bases fit TRBD2. The CDR3 consists of 14 residues. Trimming cost V 2 bases and J 6 bases; bases outside gene matches: 0. Per germline, CDR1 MNHEY and CDR2 SVGEGT. The CDR3 bases are TGTGCCAGCAGTTACACTAGCGGGAGCAATGAGCAGTTCTTC. Amino acids: CASSYTSGSNEQFF.

This clone was recorded only once. This chain connects TRBV19 to TRBJ1-1; no clear D. This CDR3 has 18 amino acids. Per germline, CDR1 LNHDA and CDR2 SQIVND (reference sequence). V lost 0 bases to trimming and J lost 0 bases, with 17 bases between them. CDR3 sequence reads: CASSIESKGFGVNTEAFF. CDR3 coding DNA: TGTGCCAGTAGTATAGAAAGTAAGGGTTTCGGGGTGAACACTGAAGCTTTCTTT.

The rearrangement joins TRBV7-9 to TRBJ2-5; D is possibly TRBD1 (6 bases). V was clipped by 5 bases and J by 7 bases, with 14 bases between them. From germline, CDR1 is SEHNR and CDR2 FQNEAQ (reference sequence). This CDR3 contains 13 residues. The CDR3 DNA reads as TGTGCCAGCAGCCAGGGGACCTCGGGGACCCAGTACTTC. Translating gives CASSQGTSGTQYF. Full variable domain (rest looked up from reference TRBV7-9 and TRBJ2-5): DTGVSQNPRHKITKRGQNVTFRCDPISEHNRLYWYRQTLGQGPEFLTYFQNEAQLEKSRLLSDRFSAERPKGSFSTLEIQRTEQGDSAMYLCASSQGTSGTQYFGPGTRLLVL.

The chain combines TRBV3-1 (or the pseudogene TRBV3-2) with TRBJ2-5; 8 bases fit TRBD2. The ends lost 1 base at V and 5 bases at J; junction bases unmatched: 3. CDR1 is LGHDT, CDR2 YNNKEL, per germline (reference sequence). The CDR3 runs 14 residues. CDR3 coding DNA: TGTGCCAGCAGCCAAGCAGGCGGGGGGGAGACCCAGTACTTC. Translation: CASSQAGGGETQYF.

The chain carries TRBV5-1 and TRBJ1-1; TRBD1 matches at 9 bases. CDR1 and CDR2 (germline): SGHRS, YFSETQ. The CDR3 runs to 14 residues. V dropped 0 bases and J dropped 4; count of bases not matched to a gene: 1. The CDR3 region has the DNA TGCGCCAGCAGCTTGGTGGGACAGGGCACTGAAGCTTTCTTT. Its protein is CASSLVGQGTEAFF.

V and J are TRBV7-2 and TRBJ2-1; 9 bases map to TRBD2. The V segment lost 1 base and the J segment 9 bases; nucleotides outside the gene matches: 7. The CDR3 covers 15 residues. Germline loops: CDR1 SGHTA, CDR2 FQGNSA. Here the CDR3 reads CASSLDASGMGEQFF. The CDR3 DNA follows: TGTGCCAGCAGCTTAGATGCTAGCGGGATGGGTGAGCAGTTCTTC.

The chain recombines TRBV7-2 with TRBJ2-1; D uncertain. Trimming removed 5 bases at V and 10 bases at J, with 15 bases between. Germline V CDR1 and CDR2: SGHTA, FQGNSA. This CDR3 spans 13 amino acids. The CDR3 DNA reads TGTGCCAGCAGCCAAGACATGGCCAGCGAGCAGTTCTTC. Protein product: CASSQDMASEQFF.

This sequence joins TRBV5-1 and TRBJ2-3, with TRBD2 matching over 9 bases. Germline trimming cut 5 bases from V and 6 bases from J; bases unmatched to any gene: 10. CDR1 and CDR2 from the germline V gene are SGHRS and YFSETQ. This CDR3 has 15 residues. DNA for the CDR3: TGCGCCAGCAGTTCGACTAGCGGCTCGATGGATACGCAGTATTTT. This codes for CASSSTSGSMDTQYF.

V is TRBV28 and J is TRBJ2-7, with D maybe TRBD1 (6 bases). CDR1 and CDR2 from the germline V gene are MDHEN and SYDVKM. The ends were cut back, 7 bases at V and 4 bases at J, with 14 bases in the middle. The CDR3 is 13 amino acids. Here the CDR3 reads CASNLGTFYEQYF. CDR3 in DNA: TGTGCCAGCAACTTAGGGACATTTTACGAGCAGTACTTC.

This chain uses TRBV23-1 with TRBJ1-6, with 11 bases fitting TRBD1. TRBV23-1 is annotated as an ORF whose role is uncertain. V was pared by 3 bases and J by 10 bases, with 17 bases of the junction left unmatched. The CDR3 extends over 19 amino acids. The CDR3 sequence: CASSHPGQGACYSLSPLHF. The CDR3 bases are TGCGCCAGCAGTCACCCAGGACAGGGGGCGTGTTATTCTCTCTCACCCCTCCACTTT.

The chain links TRBV4-3 to TRBJ1-2; 7 bases align to TRBD1. CDR3 size: 14 residues. Trimming took 0 bases from V and 7 from J; bases not matched to a gene: 5. Germline V gives CDR1 LGHNA, CDR2 YSLEER. Here the CDR3 DNA reads TGCGCCAGCAGCCAAGACAGGGGGGTTGGTGGCTACACCTTC. Its protein product is CASSQDRGVGGYTF.